These 24 T cell receptor beta chains originate from one sample sequenced in a study of T cells in Graves' hyperthyroidism and ophthalmopathy. There were TCR beta CDR3 regions amplified from RNA transcripts. HTBI primers drove first-round RT-PCR of the TCR CDR3. One entry per CDR3 protein, called by TCRdb with MiXCR from the multiplex PCR reads. Of around 800,000 distinct CDR3 sequences listed, over 35% are singletons. Sequenced sample: blood. Receptors originate from a man aged 18 to 29 with Graves' hyperthyroidism.

This clonotype was picked up many times. This chain uses TRBV2 with TRBJ2-5, with unresolved D. The CDR3 covers 14 residues. Germline CDR1 SNHLY, CDR2 FYNNEI. Trimming removed 7 bases from V and 2 bases from J, with 14 bases in between. CDR3 DNA: TGTGCCAGCAAGAGGCTGACGCGGCAAGAGACCCAGTACTTC. This sequence encodes CASKRLTRQETQYF.

This clonotype has a count of ten or more. The rearrangement uses TRBV7-6 and TRBJ2-5; possible D gene TRBD2, 7 bases. This CDR3 is built from 15 residues. V lost 5 bases, J lost 9 bases, and 22 bases lay in between. Per germline, CDR1 SGHVS and CDR2 FNYEAQ. This CDR3 reads CASSARPSGEGAQYF. The CDR3 nucleotides read TGTGCCAGCAGCGCTAGGCCTAGCGGAGAGGGGGCCCAGTACTTC.

V and J are TRBV5-6 and TRBJ2-7; no clear D. Looked up from germline, CDR1 is SGHDT and CDR2 is YYEEEE. Trimming cost V 0 bases and J 6 bases, with 7 bases left between them. The CDR3 is made up of 12 amino acids. The CDR3 region is CASSLGHLEQYF. The CDR3, as DNA: TGTGCCAGCAGCTTGGGACACCTCGAGCAGTACTTC.

This rearrangement joins TRBV2 to TRBJ2-5; D gene ambiguous. Germline V gene sequence: CDR1 SNHLY, CDR2 FYNNEI. The CDR3 is 14 residues long. The V and J ends lost 4 bases and 1 base respectively, with 10 bases between them. The CDR3 loop reads CASSGSEVQETQYF. CDR3 DNA sequence: TGTGCCAGCAGTGGGAGCGAGGTCCAAGAGACCCAGTACTTC.

The chain is built from TRBV5-4 and TRBJ2-2; D perhaps matches TRBD2 (5 bases). V shed 7 bases and J shed 5 bases, with 12 bases lying between them. The CDR3 has 13 amino acids. Per germline, CDR1 SGHNT and CDR2 YYREEE (reference sequence). CDR3 nucleotides: TGTGCCAGCGCGAGGGAGAGGACCGGGGAGCTGTTTTTT. Protein product: CASARERTGELFF.

This chain joins TRBV5-1 and TRBJ2-7, with 10 bases aligning to TRBD2. Per germline, CDR1 SGHRS and CDR2 YFSETQ. With 5 bases clipped from V and 3 bases from J, the junction kept 8 bases outside the gene matches. The CDR3 is made up of 15 amino acids. The CDR3 DNA follows: TGCGCCAGCAGTTCAGGGGCTAGCGGGAGCTACGAGCAGTACTTC. This translates into CASSSGASGSYEQYF.

This clonotype has more than one count but fewer than ten. The V call is TRBV7-2, the J call TRBJ2-7, with D maybe TRBD2 (6 bases). Trimming stripped 3 bases from V and 3 bases from J, with 12 bases between. This CDR3 contains 14 residues. CDR1 is SGHTA and CDR2 is FQGNSA in the germline V gene. The CDR3 loop is CASSFRAGFYEQYF. CDR3 in DNA: TGTGCCAGCAGCTTCCGAGCGGGCTTCTACGAGCAGTACTTC. Supplemented by reference TRBV7-2 and TRBJ2-7, the full variable domain reads GAGVSQSPSNKVTEKGKDVELRCDPISGHTALYWYRQSLGQGLEFLIYFQGNSAPDKSGLPSDRFSAERTGGSVSTLTIQRTQQEDSAVYLCASSFRAGFYEQYFGPGTRLTVT.

This clonotype was counted at least ten times. This chain connects TRBV20-1 to TRBJ2-7; D gene uncertain. The CDR3 contains 13 residues. Germline V CDR1 and CDR2: DFQATT, SNEGSKA (reference sequence). Trimming pared 5 bases from V and 0 bases from J, leaving 11 bases between. The DNA of the CDR3 is TGCAGTGCTTTCCGGTCGTCCTCCTACGAGCAGTACTTC. Translation gives CSAFRSSSYEQYF.

This chain links TRBV5-1 with TRBJ2-7; 9 bases are shared with TRBD1. Germline V gives CDR1 SGHRS, CDR2 YFSETQ. CDR3 length: 15 amino acids. The ends lost 0 bases at V and 3 bases at J; junction bases unmatched: 4. This CDR3 is CASSLGTGEFYEQYF. The CDR3, as DNA: TGCGCCAGCAGCTTGGGGACAGGGGAATTCTACGAGCAGTACTTC.

This clonotype was seen only a few times. The chain recombines TRBV6-5 with TRBJ2-7, with TRBD2 matching over 7 bases. This CDR3 has 15 residues. The junction had 7 bases not matched to a gene; V was cut back by 2 bases and J by 3 bases. CDR1 is MNHEY and CDR2 is SVGAGI in the germline V gene. The CDR3 here is CASSYRGDGIYEQYF. The CDR3 nucleotides are TGTGCCAGCAGTTACCGGGGGGACGGGATCTACGAGCAGTACTTC.

This chain links TRBV6-4 with TRBJ1-2; D perhaps matches TRBD1 (6 bases). CDR3 length equals 15 residues. Germline lookup yields CDR1 MRHNA and CDR2 SNTAGT. Trimming cost V 5 bases and J 8 bases, with 21 bases left between them. The CDR3 DNA reads TGTGCCAGCAGTCGTTTCAAACAGGGTTTGAACGGCTACACCTTC. Its protein is CASSRFKQGLNGYTF.

This chain uses TRBV4-3 with TRBJ2-7; unclear D gene. CDR1 is LGHNA, CDR2 YSLEER, per germline. Trimming shortened V by 3 bases and J by 0 bases, and 12 bases separated the two germline ends. CDR3 size: 15 residues. The CDR3 protein is CASSQEPQSSYEQYF. CDR3 sequence (DNA): TGCGCCAGCAGCCAGGAACCACAAAGCTCCTACGAGCAGTACTTC.

This clonotype was counted ten times or more. The chain is built from TRBV9 and TRBJ2-5; 8 bases are a match to TRBD1. Germline values: CDR1 SGDLS, CDR2 YYNGEE. The CDR3 sequence is 16 residues long. The V segment lost 4 bases and the J segment 4 bases; nucleotides outside the gene matches: 12. The CDR3: CASSPGMGRGLETQYF. CDR3 nucleotide sequence: TGTGCCAGCAGCCCAGGTATGGGCAGGGGGCTAGAGACCCAGTACTTC.

The chain is built from TRBV20-1 and TRBJ2-5; perhaps TRBD2 as D (5 bases). The CDR3 contains 14 residues. The germline V gene encodes CDR1 DFQATT and CDR2 SNEGSKA (reference sequence). V was shortened by 1 base and J by 9 bases, with 18 bases between the two germline ends. CDR3 nucleotides: TGCAGTGCTAGAGCAACGGGATACAATCAGCCCCAGTACTTC. It codes for CSARATGYNQPQYF.

The chain uses TRBV6-6 and TRBJ1-5; perhaps TRBD1 as D (6 bases). V was shortened by 7 bases and J by 7 bases, with 20 bases between the two germline ends. The germline gives CDR1 MNHNY, CDR2 SVGAGI (reference sequence). CDR3 length: 15 residues. Here the CDR3 DNA reads TGTGCCAGCAACCTGGCCGGGACACTCCCGCAGCCCCAGCATTTT. Its translation: CASNLAGTLPQPQHF.

On this clonotype itself: One end of the junction fails to match germline, which may point to a read error. The J gene is TRBJ1-5, the V gene TRBV7-4; TRBD1 might be the D (5 bases). Germline V gene data show CDR1 as SGHVT and CDR2 as SQSDAQ. The CDR3 is 14 amino acids. DNA for the CDR3: TGTGCCAGCGGCTTCCGGGGGGTAGATCAGCCCCAGCATTTT. The encoded protein is CASGFRGVDQPQHF.

The chain couples TRBV9 to TRBJ1-1; D may be TRBD1 (5 bases). V dropped 0 bases and J dropped 5 bases, with 14 bases sitting between them. The CDR3 is made up of 15 amino acids. From germline, CDR1 is SGDLS and CDR2 YYNGEE. The CDR3 is CASSVVGVTETEAFF. CDR3 bases: TGTGCCAGCAGCGTAGTTGGGGTGACAGAAACTGAAGCTTTCTTT.

Notes on this clonotype: The junction departs from germline at one end; a sequencing error may be responsible. The rearrangement uses TRBV4-1 and TRBJ2-7; TRBD2 aligns across 8 bases. This CDR3 is built from 15 residues. In germline, CDR1 is MGHRA, CDR2 YSYEKL. The CDR3 DNA is TGTGCCAGCAGCCCAGACGGGAGCGGGAGTGTCGAGCAGTACTTC. It is translated as CASSPDGSGSVEQYF.

This sequence joins TRBV11-2 and TRBJ2-5; TRBD2 matches at 10 bases. CDR1 and CDR2 from the germline V gene are SGHAT and FQNNGV. After removal of 5 bases from V and 5 bases from J, the junction contained 8 bases not matched to a gene. The CDR3 sequence is 15 residues long. The CDR3 region has the DNA TGTGCCAGCAGCATAGGGACTAGCGTTCAGGAGACCCAGTACTTC. It is translated as CASSIGTSVQETQYF. Combining the CDR3 with reference TRBV11-2 and TRBJ2-5 gives the whole variable domain EAGVAQSPRYKIIEKRQSVAFWCNPISGHATLYWYQQILGQGPKLLIQFQNNGVVDDSQLPKDRFSAERLKGVDSTLKIQPAKLEDSAVYLCASSIGTSVQETQYFGPGTRLLVL.

The chain couples TRBV5-1 to TRBJ2-7, with 7 nucleotides matching TRBD1. The CDR3 consists of 13 residues. Trimming removed 7 bases from V and 2 bases from J; junction bases left unmatched: 6. Germline-derived CDR1 and CDR2 are SGHRS and YFSETQ. The CDR3 is CASALGQTYEQYF. CDR3 bases: TGCGCCAGCGCTCTGGGACAGACCTACGAGCAGTACTTC.

This chain joins TRBV20-1 and TRBJ2-5; tentatively, D is TRBD1 (7 bases). There are 15 residues in the CDR3. Trimming removed 1 base at V and 0 bases at J, with 12 bases between. Germline CDR1 DFQATT, CDR2 SNEGSKA (reference sequence). CDR3 sequence reads: CSARGARGDQETQYF. CDR3 DNA: TGCAGTGCTAGAGGGGCCAGGGGGGACCAAGAGACCCAGTACTTC.

This clonotype showed up just a few times. V gene TRBV2 combines with J gene TRBJ1-1; no definite D call. This CDR3 region has 14 residues. V was shortened by 5 bases and J by 4 bases, with 14 bases between the two germline ends. Germline V gene sequence: CDR1 SNHLY, CDR2 FYNNEI. DNA for the CDR3: TGTGCCAGCAGTTACTCCCGGATCCCCACTGAAGCTTTCTTT. It translates to CASSYSRIPTEAFF.

This clonotype occurred many times. The J gene is TRBJ1-1, the V gene TRBV20-1; D is ambiguous. Germline CDR1 DFQATT, CDR2 SNEGSKA (reference sequence). V was pared by 3 bases and J by 1 base, with 12 bases between. The CDR3 is made up of 14 amino acids. CDR3 in amino acids: CSASGVGRNTEAFF. DNA for the CDR3: TGCAGTGCTAGCGGGGTTGGTAGGAACACTGAAGCTTTCTTT.

Only a few counts were recorded for this clonotype. The chain joins TRBV7-2 to TRBJ2-5; unclear D gene. The ends were cut back, 2 bases at V and 5 bases at J, with 9 bases in the middle. This CDR3 spans 13 amino acids. The V gene's germline CDR1 is SGHTA and CDR2 FQGNSA. In DNA, the CDR3 is TGTGCCAGCAGCTTAAATTTCGGGGAGACCCAGTACTTC. Translating gives CASSLNFGETQYF.